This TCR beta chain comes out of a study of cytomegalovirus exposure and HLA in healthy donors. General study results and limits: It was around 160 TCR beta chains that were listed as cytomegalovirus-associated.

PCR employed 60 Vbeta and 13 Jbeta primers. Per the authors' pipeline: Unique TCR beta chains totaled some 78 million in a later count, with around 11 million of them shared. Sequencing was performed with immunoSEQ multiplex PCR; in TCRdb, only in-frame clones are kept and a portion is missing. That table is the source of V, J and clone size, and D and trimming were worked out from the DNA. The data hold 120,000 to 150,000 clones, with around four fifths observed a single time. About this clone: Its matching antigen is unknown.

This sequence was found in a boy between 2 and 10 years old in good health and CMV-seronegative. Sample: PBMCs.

CDR3 sequence (DNA): TGTGCCAGCAGCCAAGATCTCGGGACAGGAATAGCCGAGCAGTACTTC. Its translation is CASSQDLGTGIAEQYF. The chain combines TRBV4-2 with TRBJ2-7, with 8 nucleotides matching TRBD1. From germline, CDR1 is LGHNA and CDR2 YNFKEQ. The CDR3 has 16 amino acids. The V gene end was trimmed by 0 bases and the J gene end by 6 bases; junction bases not matched to a gene: 10.